The rows below give T cell receptor beta chains drawn from one sample of a study of OX40 agonist ivuxolimab in advanced cancers. Profiled with immunoSEQ multiplex PCR; TCRdb holds only in-frame clones, not every one. Of more than 20,000 clones listed, roughly nine tenths are singletons. The material was CD4+ or CD8+ T cells sorted from blood, obtained in a trial of the OX40 agonist ivuxolimab. The receptors were gathered from an adult with an advanced solid tumor such as melanoma, head and neck, liver or kidney cancer. Each CDR3 is given without its conserved first and last residue. Clone size is shown for a subset of rows, as once, few, many or a class of expanded clone.

>TRBJ1-2|once|15|TRBV15
ATSRDRGHLSSYGYT
>TRBJ1-1|.|11|TRBV19
ASSIGGSSEAF
>TRBJ2-7|.|11|TRBV6-6
ASSWGLASEQY
>TRBJ2-6|.|14|TRBV19
ASSTNRVAGANVLT
>TRBJ2-7|once|11|TRBV19
ASRQGPSYEQY
>TRBJ2-1|.|13|TRBV27
ASSLSGGLGREQF
>TRBJ2-7|.|12|TRBV29-1
SVESGRGVDEQY
>TRBJ2-1|.|13|TRBV27
ASSLSGNTYNEQF
>TRBJ2-1|.|12|TRBV6-5
ASSYSTGYNEQF
>TRBJ1-2|.|14|TRBV4-1
ASSQGVRGTLGGYT
>TRBJ2-1|.|13|TRBV2
ASKGWSGEQNEQF
>TRBJ2-1|.|18|TRBV27
ASSRIGTGTSGFFYNEQF
>TRBJ2-5|.|13|TRBV29-1
SVELLAGEVETQY
>TRBJ2-3|.|11|TRBV10-3
AISWDSTDTQY
>TRBJ1-1|.|13|TRBV6-5
ASSQFQDGRAEAF
>TRBJ2-1|few|17|TRBV9
ASSVVGGTSGGPYNEQF
>TRBJ2-1|.|13|TRBV6-1
ASSPSGIAYNEQF
>TRBJ2-3|once|12|TRBV7-8
ASSLGSYTDTQY
>TRBJ2-7|.|14|TRBV13
ASSSQGLRSSYEQY
>TRBJ1-2|.|14|TRBV7-9
ASSRPIDRMIYGYT
>TRBJ2-7|.|18|TRBV23-1
ASSLFDRGDESDHSYEQY
>TRBJ2-7|.|9|TRBV5-4
ASSSQGEQY
>TRBJ1-1|.|12|TRBV11-3
ASSPRTGGVEAF
>TRBJ2-7|.|9|TRBV13
ASSPIYEQY
>TRBJ1-2|.|11|TRBV27
ASSMGQLNGYT
>TRBJ1-1|few|11|TRBV28
ASSSSGNTEAF
>TRBJ1-4|.|11|TRBV27
ASKAQGLEELF
>TRBJ2-1|.|16|TRBV4-1
ASSQEPHTVLPYNEQF
>TRBJ2-3|.|14|TRBV9
ASSGGDSHFVDTQY
>TRBJ1-6|.|13|TRBV25-1
ASSEGQRLNSPLH
>TRBJ2-5|few|11|TRBV5-1
ASSPISQETQY
>TRBJ1-2|.|14|TRBV6-5
ASSSLRDRRTYGYT
>TRBJ2-3|.|15|TRBV4-1
ASSHRFRDSFTDTQY
>TRBJ1-1|few|12|TRBV2
ASNGRGWRTEAF
>TRBJ2-3|.|13|TRBV2
AALAGRSGWDTQY
>TRBJ2-7|.|13|TRBV19
ASSITGSGRGEQY
>TRBJ2-7|.|11|TRBV29-1
SVVGDRNYEQY
>TRBJ2-7|.|12|TRBV30
AWSGGQGAGEQY
>TRBJ2-3|.|12|TRBV7-9
ASSWTSNPDTQY
>TRBJ1-1|.|9|TRBV29-1
SAQVNTEAF
>TRBJ1-2|.|14|TRBV19
ASSIPAWTGGHGYT
>TRBJ2-5|.|9|TRBV7-9
ASSVKETQY